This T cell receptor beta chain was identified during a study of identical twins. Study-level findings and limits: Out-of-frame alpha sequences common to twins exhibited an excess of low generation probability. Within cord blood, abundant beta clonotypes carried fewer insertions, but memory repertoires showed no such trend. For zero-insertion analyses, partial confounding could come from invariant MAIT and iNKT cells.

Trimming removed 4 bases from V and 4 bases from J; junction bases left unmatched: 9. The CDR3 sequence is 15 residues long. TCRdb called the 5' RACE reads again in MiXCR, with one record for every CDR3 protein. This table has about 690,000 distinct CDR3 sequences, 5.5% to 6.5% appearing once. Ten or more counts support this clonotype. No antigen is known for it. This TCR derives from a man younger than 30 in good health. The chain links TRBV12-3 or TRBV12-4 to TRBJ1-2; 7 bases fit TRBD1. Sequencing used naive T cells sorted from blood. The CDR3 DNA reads TGTGCCAGCAGTTACGGGACAGACTCTATCTATGGCTACACCTTC. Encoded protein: CASSYGTDSIYGYTF.